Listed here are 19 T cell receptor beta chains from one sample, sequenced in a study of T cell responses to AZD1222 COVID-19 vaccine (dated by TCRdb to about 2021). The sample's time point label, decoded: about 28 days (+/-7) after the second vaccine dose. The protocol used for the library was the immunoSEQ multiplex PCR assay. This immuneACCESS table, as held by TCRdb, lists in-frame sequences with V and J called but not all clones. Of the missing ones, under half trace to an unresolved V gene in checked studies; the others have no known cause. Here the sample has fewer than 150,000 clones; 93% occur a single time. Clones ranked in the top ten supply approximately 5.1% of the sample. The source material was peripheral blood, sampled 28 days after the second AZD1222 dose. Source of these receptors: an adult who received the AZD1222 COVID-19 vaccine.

CDR3 loop: CASSINRDRVHEQYF. The CDR3 DNA reads TGTGCCAGTAGTATAAACCGGGACAGGGTGCACGAGCAGTACTTC. The rearrangement links TRBV19 to TRBJ2-7, with 9 bases matching TRBD1. Per the germline V gene, CDR1 is LNHDA and CDR2 is SQIVND (reference sequence). CDR3 length: 15 residues. J gave up 5 bases and V 2 bases, and 7 bases lay outside the gene matches.

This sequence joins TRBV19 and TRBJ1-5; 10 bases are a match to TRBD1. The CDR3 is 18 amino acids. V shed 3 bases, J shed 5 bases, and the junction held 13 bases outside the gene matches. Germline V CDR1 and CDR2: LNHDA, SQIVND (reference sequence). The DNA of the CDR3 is TGTGCCAGTAGTATTGACTCCACTGGACAGGGGGGCTATCAGCCCCAGCATTTT. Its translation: CASSIDSTGQGGYQPQHF. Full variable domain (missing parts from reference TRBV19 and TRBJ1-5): DGGITQSPKYLFRKEGQNVTLSCEQNLNHDAMYWYRQDPGQGLRLIYYSQIVNDFQKGDIAEGYSVSREKKESFPLTVTSAQKNPTAFYLCASSIDSTGQGGYQPQHFGDGTRLSIL.

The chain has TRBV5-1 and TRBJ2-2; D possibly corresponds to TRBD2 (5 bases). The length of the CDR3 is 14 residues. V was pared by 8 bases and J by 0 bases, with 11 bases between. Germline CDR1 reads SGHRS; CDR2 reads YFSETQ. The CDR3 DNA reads TGCGCCAGTAAAGGAGGTCCGAACACCGGGGAGCTGTTTTTT. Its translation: CASKGGPNTGELFF.

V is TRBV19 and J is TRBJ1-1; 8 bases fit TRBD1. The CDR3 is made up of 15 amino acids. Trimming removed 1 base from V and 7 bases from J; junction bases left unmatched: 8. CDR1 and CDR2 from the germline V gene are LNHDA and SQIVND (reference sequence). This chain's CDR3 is CASSIAPGGNVEAFF. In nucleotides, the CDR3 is TGTGCCAGTAGTATAGCCCCAGGGGGCAACGTTGAAGCTTTCTTT.

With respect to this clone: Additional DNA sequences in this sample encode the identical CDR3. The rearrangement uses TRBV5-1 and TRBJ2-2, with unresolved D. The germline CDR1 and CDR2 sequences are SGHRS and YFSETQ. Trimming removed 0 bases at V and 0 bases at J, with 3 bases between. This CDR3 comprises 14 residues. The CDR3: CASSLGTNTGELFF. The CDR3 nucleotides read TGCGCCAGCAGCTTGGGAACGAACACCGGGGAGCTGTTTTTT. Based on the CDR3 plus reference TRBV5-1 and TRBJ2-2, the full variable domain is KAGVTQTPRYLIKTRGQQVTLSCSPISGHRSVSWYQQTPGQGLQFLFEYFSETQRNKGNFPGRFSGRQFSNSRSEMNVSTLELGDSALYLCASSLGTNTGELFFGEGSRLTVL.

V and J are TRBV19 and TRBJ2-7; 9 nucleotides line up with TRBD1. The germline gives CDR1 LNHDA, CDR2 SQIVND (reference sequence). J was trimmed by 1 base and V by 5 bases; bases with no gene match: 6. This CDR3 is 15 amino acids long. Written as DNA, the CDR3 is TGTGCCAGTAGTGCCGTACAGGGGGCATCCTACGAGCAGTACTTC. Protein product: CASSAVQGASYEQYF.

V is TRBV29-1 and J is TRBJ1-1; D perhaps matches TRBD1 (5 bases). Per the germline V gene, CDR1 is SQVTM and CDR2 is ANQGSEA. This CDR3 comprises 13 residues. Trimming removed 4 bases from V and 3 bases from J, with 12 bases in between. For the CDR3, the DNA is TGCAGCGTTGCTTCAGGGATGGACACTGAAGCTTTCTTT. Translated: CSVASGMDTEAFF.

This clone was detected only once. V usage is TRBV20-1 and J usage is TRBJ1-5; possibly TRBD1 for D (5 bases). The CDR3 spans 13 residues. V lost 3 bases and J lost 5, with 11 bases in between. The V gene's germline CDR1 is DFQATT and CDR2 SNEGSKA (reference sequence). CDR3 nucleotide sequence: TGCAGTGCTAGTGTGGGGGGGGATCAGCCCCAGCATTTT. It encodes CSASVGGDQPQHF.

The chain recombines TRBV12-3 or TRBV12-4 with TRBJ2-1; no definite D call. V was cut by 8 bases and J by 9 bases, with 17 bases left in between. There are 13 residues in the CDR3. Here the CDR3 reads CASSPGFGFEQFF. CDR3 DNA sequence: TGTGCCAGCTCCCCCGGGTTTGGGTTTGAGCAGTTCTTC.

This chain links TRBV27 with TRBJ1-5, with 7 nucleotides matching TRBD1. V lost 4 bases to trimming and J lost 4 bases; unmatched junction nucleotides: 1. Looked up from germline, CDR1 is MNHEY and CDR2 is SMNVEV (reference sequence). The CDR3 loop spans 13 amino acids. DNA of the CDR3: TGTGCCAGCAGTTGGGGACAGAATCAGCCCCAGCATTTT. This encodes CASSWGQNQPQHF.

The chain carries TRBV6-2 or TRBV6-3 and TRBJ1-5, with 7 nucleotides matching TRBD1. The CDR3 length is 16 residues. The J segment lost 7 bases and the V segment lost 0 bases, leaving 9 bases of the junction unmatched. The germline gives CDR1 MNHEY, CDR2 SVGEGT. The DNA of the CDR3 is TGTGCCAGCAGTTACTCGCGGGCAGGGGGTGGCCAGCCCCAGCATTTT. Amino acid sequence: CASSYSRAGGGQPQHF.

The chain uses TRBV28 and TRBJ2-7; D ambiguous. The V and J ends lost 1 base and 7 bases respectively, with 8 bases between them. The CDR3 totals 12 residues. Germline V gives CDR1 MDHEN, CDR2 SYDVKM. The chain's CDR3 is CASSLFRGEQYF. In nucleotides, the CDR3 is TGTGCCAGCAGTTTATTCCGTGGGGAGCAGTACTTC.

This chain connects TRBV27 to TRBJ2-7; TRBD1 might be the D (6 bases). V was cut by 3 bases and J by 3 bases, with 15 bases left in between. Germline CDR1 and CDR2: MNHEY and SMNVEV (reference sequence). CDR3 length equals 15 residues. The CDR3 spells CASSFRGESLYEQYF. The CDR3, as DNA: TGTGCCAGCAGTTTCAGGGGCGAGTCGCTCTACGAGCAGTACTTC.

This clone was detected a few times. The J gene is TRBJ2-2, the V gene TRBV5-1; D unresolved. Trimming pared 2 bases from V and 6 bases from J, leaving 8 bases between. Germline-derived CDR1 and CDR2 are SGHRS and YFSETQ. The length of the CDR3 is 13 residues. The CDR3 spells CASSFRQPGELFF. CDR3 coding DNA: TGCGCCAGCAGCTTTAGACAACCCGGGGAGCTGTTTTTT.

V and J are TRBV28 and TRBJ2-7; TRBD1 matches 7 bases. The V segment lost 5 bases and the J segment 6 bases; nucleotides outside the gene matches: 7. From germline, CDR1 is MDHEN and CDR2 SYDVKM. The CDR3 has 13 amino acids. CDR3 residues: CASSAGTVIEQYF. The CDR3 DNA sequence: TGTGCCAGCAGTGCCGGGACAGTAATCGAGCAGTACTTC.

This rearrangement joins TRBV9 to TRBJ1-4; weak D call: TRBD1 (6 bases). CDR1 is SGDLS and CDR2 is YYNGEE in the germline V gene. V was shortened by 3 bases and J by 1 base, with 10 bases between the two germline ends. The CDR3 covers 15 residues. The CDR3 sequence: CASSAQQGTNEKLFF. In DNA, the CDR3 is TGTGCCAGCAGCGCTCAACAGGGAACTAATGAAAAACTGTTTTTT.

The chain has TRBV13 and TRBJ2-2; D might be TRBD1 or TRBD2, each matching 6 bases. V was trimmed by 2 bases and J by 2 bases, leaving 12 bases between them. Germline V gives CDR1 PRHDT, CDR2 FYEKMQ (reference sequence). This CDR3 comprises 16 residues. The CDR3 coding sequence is TGTGCCAGCAGCTTACGGGGGCCAAGAAACACCGGGGAGCTGTTTTTT. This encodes CASSLRGPRNTGELFF.

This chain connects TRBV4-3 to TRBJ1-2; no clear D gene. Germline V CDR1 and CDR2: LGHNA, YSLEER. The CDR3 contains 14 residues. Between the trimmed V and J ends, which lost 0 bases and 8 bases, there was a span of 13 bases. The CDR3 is CASSQDPASEGYTF. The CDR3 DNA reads TGCGCCAGCAGCCAAGATCCTGCGTCGGAAGGCTACACCTTC.

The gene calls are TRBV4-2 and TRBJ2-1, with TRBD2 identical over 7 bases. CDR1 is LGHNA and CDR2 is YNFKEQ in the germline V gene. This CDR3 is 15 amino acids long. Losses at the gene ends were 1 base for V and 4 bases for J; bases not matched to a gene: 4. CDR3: CASSQVLAEYNEQFF. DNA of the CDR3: TGTGCCAGCAGCCAAGTGCTAGCGGAATACAATGAGCAGTTCTTC.